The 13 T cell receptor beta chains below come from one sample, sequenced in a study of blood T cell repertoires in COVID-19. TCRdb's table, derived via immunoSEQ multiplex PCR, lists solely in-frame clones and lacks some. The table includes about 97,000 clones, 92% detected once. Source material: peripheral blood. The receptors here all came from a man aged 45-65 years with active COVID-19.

Written as DNA, the CDR3 is TGCGCCAGCAGCTTGGGGGTGGCGGGTATGAACACTGAAGCTTTCTTT. Its protein is CASSLGVAGMNTEAFF. This chain uses TRBV5-1 with TRBJ1-1; D call uncertain. The CDR3 has 16 residues. CDR1 and CDR2 from the germline V gene are SGHRS and YFSETQ. V gave up 0 bases and J gave up 0 bases, with 12 bases separating them.

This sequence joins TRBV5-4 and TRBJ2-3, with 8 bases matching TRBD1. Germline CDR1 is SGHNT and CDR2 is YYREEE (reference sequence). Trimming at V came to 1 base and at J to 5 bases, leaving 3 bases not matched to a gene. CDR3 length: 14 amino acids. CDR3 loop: CASSLSQGGDTQYF. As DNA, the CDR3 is TGTGCCAGCAGCTTGTCACAGGGGGGAGATACGCAGTATTTT.

In DNA form, the CDR3 reads TGTGCCAGCTCTTGGACTGCAGGGGGCACTGAAGCTTTCTTT. Translating gives CASSWTAGGTEAFF. The rearrangement links TRBV2 to TRBJ1-1; TRBD1 matches 7 bases. The V segment lost 8 bases and the J segment 4 bases; nucleotides outside the gene matches: 10. The CDR3 extends over 14 amino acids. CDR1 SNHLY and CDR2 FYNNEI come from the germline V gene.

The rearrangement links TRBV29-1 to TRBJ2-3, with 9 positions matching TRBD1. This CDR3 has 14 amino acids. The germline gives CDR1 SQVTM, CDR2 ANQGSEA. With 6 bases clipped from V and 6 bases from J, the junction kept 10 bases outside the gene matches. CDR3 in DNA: TGCAGCGTGCCCGGGACAGGGCGAGTGGATACGCAGTATTTT. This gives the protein CSVPGTGRVDTQYF.

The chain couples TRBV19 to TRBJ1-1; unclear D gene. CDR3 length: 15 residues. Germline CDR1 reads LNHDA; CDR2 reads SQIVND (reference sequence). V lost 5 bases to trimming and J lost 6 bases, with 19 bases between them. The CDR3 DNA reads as TGTGCCAGTAGTCCCATAAGAGGAGGTACGGCTGAAGCTTTCTTT. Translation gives CASSPIRGGTAEAFF. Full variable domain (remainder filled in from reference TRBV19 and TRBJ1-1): DGGITQSPKYLFRKEGQNVTLSCEQNLNHDAMYWYRQDPGQGLRLIYYSQIVNDFQKGDIAEGYSVSREKKESFPLTVTSAQKNPTAFYLCASSPIRGGTAEAFFGQGTRLTVV.

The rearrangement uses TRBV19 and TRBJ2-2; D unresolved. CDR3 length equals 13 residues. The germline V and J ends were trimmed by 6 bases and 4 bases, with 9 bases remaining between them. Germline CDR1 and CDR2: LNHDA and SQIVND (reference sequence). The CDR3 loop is CASSLGTTGELFF. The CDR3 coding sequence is TGTGCCAGTAGCCTAGGAACCACCGGGGAGCTGTTTTTT. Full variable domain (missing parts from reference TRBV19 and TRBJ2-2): DGGITQSPKYLFRKEGQNVTLSCEQNLNHDAMYWYRQDPGQGLRLIYYSQIVNDFQKGDIAEGYSVSREKKESFPLTVTSAQKNPTAFYLCASSLGTTGELFFGEGSRLTVL.

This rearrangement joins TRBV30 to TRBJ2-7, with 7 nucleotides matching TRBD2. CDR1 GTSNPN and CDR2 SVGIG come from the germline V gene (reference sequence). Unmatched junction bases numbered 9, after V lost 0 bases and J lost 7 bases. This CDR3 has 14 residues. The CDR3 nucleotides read TGTGCCTGGAGTGTCCCGGGACTATCCCAGGAGCAGTACTTC. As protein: CAWSVPGLSQEQYF.

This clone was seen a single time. CDR3 sequence: CASSLAGTLYEQYF. Written as DNA, the CDR3 is TGCGCCAGCAGCTTGGCCGGGACACTATACGAGCAGTACTTC. This chain uses TRBV5-1 with TRBJ2-7; D is possibly TRBD1 (6 bases). CDR3 size: 14 residues. With 0 bases removed from V and 4 bases from J, the gap between germline ends came to 11 bases. The germline V gene encodes CDR1 SGHRS and CDR2 YFSETQ.

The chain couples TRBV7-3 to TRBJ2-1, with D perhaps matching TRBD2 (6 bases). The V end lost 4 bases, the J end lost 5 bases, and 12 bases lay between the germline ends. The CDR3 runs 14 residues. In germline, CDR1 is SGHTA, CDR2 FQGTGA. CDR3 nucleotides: TGTGCCAGCAGCTCCCCGGGACTCAACAATGAGCAGTTCTTC. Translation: CASSSPGLNNEQFF.

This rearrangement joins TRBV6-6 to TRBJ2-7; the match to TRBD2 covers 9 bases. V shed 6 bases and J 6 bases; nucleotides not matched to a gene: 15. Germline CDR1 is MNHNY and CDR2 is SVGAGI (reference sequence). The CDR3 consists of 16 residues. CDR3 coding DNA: TGTGCCAGCAGCCCGTCGACTAGCGGCAGAGCTGGCGAGCAGTACTTC. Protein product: CASSPSTSGRAGEQYF.

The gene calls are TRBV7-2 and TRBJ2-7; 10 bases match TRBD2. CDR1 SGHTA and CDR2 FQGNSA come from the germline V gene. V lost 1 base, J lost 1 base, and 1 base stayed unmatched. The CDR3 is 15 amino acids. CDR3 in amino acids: CASSLGTSGSYEQYF. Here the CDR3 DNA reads TGTGCCAGCAGCTTAGGGACTAGCGGTTCCTACGAGCAGTACTTC.

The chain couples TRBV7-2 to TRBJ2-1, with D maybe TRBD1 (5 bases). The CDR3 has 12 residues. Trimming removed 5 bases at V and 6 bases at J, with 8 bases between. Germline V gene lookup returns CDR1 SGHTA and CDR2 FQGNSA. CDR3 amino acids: CASSVQGNEQFF. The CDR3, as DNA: TGTGCCAGCAGCGTGCAGGGCAATGAGCAGTTCTTC.

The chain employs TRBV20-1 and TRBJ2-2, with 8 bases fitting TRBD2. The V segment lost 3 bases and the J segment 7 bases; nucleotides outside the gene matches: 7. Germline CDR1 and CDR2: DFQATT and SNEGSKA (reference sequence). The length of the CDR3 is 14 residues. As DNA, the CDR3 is TGCAGTGCTAGTAACGGGAGGGCCCACGGGGAGCTGTTTTTT. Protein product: CSASNGRAHGELFF.